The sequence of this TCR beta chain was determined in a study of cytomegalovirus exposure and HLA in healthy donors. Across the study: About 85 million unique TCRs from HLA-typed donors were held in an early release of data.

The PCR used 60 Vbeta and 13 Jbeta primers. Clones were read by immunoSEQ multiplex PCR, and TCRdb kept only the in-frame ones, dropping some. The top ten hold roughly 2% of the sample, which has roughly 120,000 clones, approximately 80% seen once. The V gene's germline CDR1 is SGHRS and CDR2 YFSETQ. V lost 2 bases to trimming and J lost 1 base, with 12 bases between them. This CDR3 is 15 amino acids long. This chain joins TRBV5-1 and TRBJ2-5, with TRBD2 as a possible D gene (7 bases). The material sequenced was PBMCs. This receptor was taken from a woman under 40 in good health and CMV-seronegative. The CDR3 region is CASSLGGGSQETQYF. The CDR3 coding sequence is TGCGCCAGCAGCTTAGGGGGAGGGTCCCAAGAGACCCAGTACTTC.